Given below is one T cell receptor (beta chain) in context. PCR involved 60 Vbeta and 13 Jbeta primers. Libraries were prepared by immunoSEQ multiplex PCR; TCRdb keeps only in-frame clonotypes and omits some of them. Of hundreds of thousands of clones in the sample, about 70% were seen once. The sample belongs to a study of cytomegalovirus exposure and HLA in healthy donors. CDR3 length equals 14 residues. The V segment lost 9 bases and the J segment 0 bases; nucleotides outside the gene matches: 6. CDR1 is LNHDA, CDR2 SQIVND, per germline (reference sequence). The TCR originated in a man aged 35 to 55 in good health and CMV-seropositive. Input material: PBMCs. The chain joins TRBV19 to TRBJ1-1, with 8 bases identical to TRBD1. CDR3 loop: CASYRGGMNTEAFF. The CDR3 DNA reads as TGTGCCAGCTACAGGGGGGGCATGAACACTGAAGCTTTCTTT.